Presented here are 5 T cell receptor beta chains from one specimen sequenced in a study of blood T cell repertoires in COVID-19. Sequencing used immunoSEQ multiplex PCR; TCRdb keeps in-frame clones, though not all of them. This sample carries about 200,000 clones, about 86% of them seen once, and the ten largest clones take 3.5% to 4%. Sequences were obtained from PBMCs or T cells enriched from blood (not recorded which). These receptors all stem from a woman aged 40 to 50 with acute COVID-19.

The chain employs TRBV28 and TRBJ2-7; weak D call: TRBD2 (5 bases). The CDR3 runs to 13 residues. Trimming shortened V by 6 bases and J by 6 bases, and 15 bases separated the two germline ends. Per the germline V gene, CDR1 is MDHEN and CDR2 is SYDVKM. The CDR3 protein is CASSPGLRVEQYF. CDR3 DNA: TGTGCCAGCAGCCCCGGGTTGAGGGTCGAGCAGTACTTC.

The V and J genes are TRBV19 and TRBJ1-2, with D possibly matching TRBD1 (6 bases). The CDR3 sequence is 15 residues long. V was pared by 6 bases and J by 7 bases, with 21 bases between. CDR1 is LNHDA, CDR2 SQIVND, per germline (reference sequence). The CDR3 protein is CASRETGTPWTGYTF. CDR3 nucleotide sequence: TGTGCCAGTAGGGAGACCGGGACACCCTGGACTGGCTACACCTTC.

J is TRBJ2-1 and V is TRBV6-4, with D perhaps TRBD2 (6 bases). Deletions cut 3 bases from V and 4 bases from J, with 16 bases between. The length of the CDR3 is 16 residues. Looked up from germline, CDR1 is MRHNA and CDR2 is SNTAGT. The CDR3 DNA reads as TGTGCCAGCAGTGAGAGGCCAGCGGGTGGGTACAATGAGCAGTTCTTC. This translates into CASSERPAGGYNEQFF.

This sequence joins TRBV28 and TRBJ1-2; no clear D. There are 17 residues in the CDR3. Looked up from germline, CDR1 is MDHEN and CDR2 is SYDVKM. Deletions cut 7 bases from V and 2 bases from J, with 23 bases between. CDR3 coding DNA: TGTGCCAGCAACCATCCTACGAATTGGAGGCTGAACTATGGCTACACCTTC. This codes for CASNHPTNWRLNYGYTF.

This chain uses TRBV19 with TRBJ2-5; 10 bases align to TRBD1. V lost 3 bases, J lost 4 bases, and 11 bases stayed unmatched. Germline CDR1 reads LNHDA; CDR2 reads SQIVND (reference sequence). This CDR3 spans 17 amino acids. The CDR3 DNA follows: TGTGCCAGTAGTATTCGGGGGGGACAGGGGTACAGAGAGACCCAGTACTTC. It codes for CASSIRGGQGYRETQYF.